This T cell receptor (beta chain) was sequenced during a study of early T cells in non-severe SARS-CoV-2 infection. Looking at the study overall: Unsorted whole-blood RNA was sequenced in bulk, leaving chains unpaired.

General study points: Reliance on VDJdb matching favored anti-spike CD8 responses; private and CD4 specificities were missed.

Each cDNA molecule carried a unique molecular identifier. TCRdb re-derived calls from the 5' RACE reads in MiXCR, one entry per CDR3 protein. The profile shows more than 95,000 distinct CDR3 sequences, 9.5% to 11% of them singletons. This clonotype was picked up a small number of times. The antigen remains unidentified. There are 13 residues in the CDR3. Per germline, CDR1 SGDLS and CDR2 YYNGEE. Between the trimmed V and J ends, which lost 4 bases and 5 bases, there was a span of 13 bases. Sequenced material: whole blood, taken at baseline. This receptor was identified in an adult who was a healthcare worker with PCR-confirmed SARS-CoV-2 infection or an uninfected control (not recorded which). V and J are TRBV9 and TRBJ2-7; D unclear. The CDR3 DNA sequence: TGTGCCAGCAGCCCCCGGGCTTCCCACGAGCAGTACTTC. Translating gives CASSPRASHEQYF.